The 30 T cell receptor beta chains given below trace back to one sample, sequenced in a study of cytomegalovirus exposure and HLA in healthy donors. The PCR made use of 60 Vbeta and 13 Jbeta primers. This table comes from immunoSEQ multiplex PCR, and its TCRdb copy is limited to in-frame clones, with some not included. This sample's table reports around 48,000 clones. Sequencing used PBMCs. Receptors were obtained from a female donor in good health and CMV-seronegative.

This sequence joins TRBV6-1 and TRBJ2-7; no clear D. The CDR3 totals 16 residues. Trimming took 3 bases from V and 3 from J, leaving 18 bases between them. The germline gives CDR1 MNHNS, CDR2 SASEGT. The CDR3 is CASSDLLRTAGYEQYF. Written as DNA, the CDR3 is TGTGCCAGCAGTGACTTGCTTCGTACCGCCGGCTACGAGCAGTACTTC.

This rearrangement joins TRBV7-9 to TRBJ2-7; maybe TRBD1 (6 bases). V lost 1 base to trimming and J lost 2 bases, with 12 bases between them. The CDR3 extends over 15 amino acids. Germline CDR1 SEHNR, CDR2 FQNEAQ (reference sequence). CDR3 sequence reads: CASSLVGDTTYEQYF. DNA for the CDR3: TGTGCCAGCAGCTTAGTCGGGGACACCACCTACGAGCAGTACTTC.

The chain joins TRBV5-1 to TRBJ2-7; 7 nucleotides align to TRBD1. This CDR3 contains 15 residues. Germline assignment: CDR1 SGHRS and CDR2 YFSETQ. Losses at the gene ends were 4 bases for V and 0 bases for J; bases not matched to a gene: 7. Here the CDR3 DNA reads TGCGCCAGCAGCGGAGTCGACAGGGCCTCCTACGAGCAGTACTTC. Translating it yields CASSGVDRASYEQYF. The full variable domain, its missing parts supplied by reference TRBV5-1 and TRBJ2-7, is KAGVTQTPRYLIKTRGQQVTLSCSPISGHRSVSWYQQTPGQGLQFLFEYFSETQRNKGNFPGRFSGRQFSNSRSEMNVSTLELGDSALYLCASSGVDRASYEQYFGPGTRLTVT.

The chain couples TRBV19 to TRBJ1-4; D is undetermined. V shed 4 bases and J shed 2 bases, with 14 bases lying between them. From germline, CDR1 is LNHDA and CDR2 SQIVND (reference sequence). The CDR3 totals 16 residues. The CDR3 DNA reads as TGTGCCAGTAGTACCCACATCCAGTCGACTAATGAAAAACTGTTTTTT. Translated: CASSTHIQSTNEKLFF.

This chain connects TRBV10-3 to TRBJ1-2, with D maybe TRBD1 (5 bases). The CDR3 is 15 amino acids. Germline loops: CDR1 ENHRY, CDR2 SYGVKD. V was shortened by 7 bases and J by 0 bases, with 15 bases between the two germline ends. This CDR3 is CAITEHTGTNYGYTF. The CDR3 DNA sequence: TGTGCCATCACCGAACATACAGGCACTAACTATGGCTACACCTTC.

V and J are TRBV5-4 and TRBJ1-4; the D gene is possibly TRBD1 (5 bases). Germline V gene sequence: CDR1 SGHNT, CDR2 YYREEE (reference sequence). V gave up 2 bases and J gave up 0 bases, with 8 bases separating them. The CDR3 extends over 15 amino acids. CDR3 loop: CASSFQGATNEKLFF. The DNA of the CDR3 is TGTGCCAGCAGCTTCCAGGGCGCAACTAATGAAAAACTGTTTTTT. Filled out from reference TRBV5-4 and TRBJ1-4, the complete variable domain reads ETGVTQSPTHLIKTRGQQVTLRCSSQSGHNTVSWYQQALGQGPQFIFQYYREEENGRGNFPPRFSGLQFPNYSSELNVNALELDDSALYLCASSFQGATNEKLFFGSGTQLSVL.

V is TRBV5-1 and J is TRBJ2-7; 9 nucleotides line up with TRBD2. V gave up 5 bases and J gave up 0 bases; unmatched junction bases: 3. CDR3 length: 14 amino acids. Looked up from germline, CDR1 is SGHRS and CDR2 is YFSETQ. The CDR3 here is CASSFSGSSYEQYF. The CDR3, as DNA: TGCGCCAGCAGTTTTAGCGGGAGCTCCTACGAGCAGTACTTC.

The chain uses TRBV18 and TRBJ1-3, with unresolved D. The V end lost 3 bases, the J end lost 4 bases, and 7 bases lay between the germline ends. Germline V gene sequence: CDR1 KGHSH, CDR2 LQKENI. This CDR3 has 13 residues. The CDR3 DNA sequence: TGTGCCAGCTCACCCTCGCAGGGAAACACCATATATTTT. This encodes CASSPSQGNTIYF.

The chain recombines TRBV7-9 with TRBJ1-2; TRBD1 matches at 9 bases. Germline CDR1 SEHNR, CDR2 FQNEAQ (reference sequence). CDR3 length: 14 residues. V shed 5 bases, J shed 5 bases, and the junction held 6 bases outside the gene matches. For the CDR3, the DNA is TGTGCCAGCAGCCCCCGGGACAGGGATTATGGCTACACCTTC. Translation gives CASSPRDRDYGYTF.

The V gene is TRBV5-1, the J gene TRBJ2-2; 11 bases agree with TRBD2. J lost 2 bases, V lost 4 bases, and 7 bases had no gene match. The germline V gene has CDR1 SGHRS and CDR2 YFSETQ. The CDR3 sequence is 17 residues long. CDR3 nucleotides: TGCGCCAGCAGCGACCGTACTAGCGGGGGTAACACCGGGGAGCTGTTTTTT. Residues: CASSDRTSGGNTGELFF. The full variable domain, its missing parts supplied by reference TRBV5-1 and TRBJ2-2, is KAGVTQTPRYLIKTRGQQVTLSCSPISGHRSVSWYQQTPGQGLQFLFEYFSETQRNKGNFPGRFSGRQFSNSRSEMNVSTLELGDSALYLCASSDRTSGGNTGELFFGEGSRLTVL.

The chain uses TRBV7-2 and TRBJ2-7; D is undetermined. Germline CDR1 SGHTA, CDR2 FQGNSA. The CDR3 has 15 residues. V was pared by 0 bases and J by 0 bases, with 9 bases between. DNA for the CDR3: TGTGCCAGCAGCTTAGCTGTTGGTAGCTCCTACGAGCAGTACTTC. Amino acids: CASSLAVGSSYEQYF.

The rearrangement uses TRBV7-3 and TRBJ2-6; D is possibly TRBD2 (6 bases). The germline CDR1 and CDR2 sequences are SGHTA and FQGTGA. V was cut by 5 bases and J by 1 base, with 9 bases left in between. The CDR3 is 15 residues long. The CDR3 coding sequence is TGTGCCAGCAGCGTTGGGGGGTCTGGGGCCAACGTCCTGACTTTC. It specifies CASSVGGSGANVLTF. Supplemented by reference TRBV7-3 and TRBJ2-6, the full variable domain reads GAGVSQTPSNKVTEKGKYVELRCDPISGHTALYWYRQSLGQGPEFLIYFQGTGAADDSGLPNDRFFAVRPEGSVSTLKIQRTERGDSAVYLCASSVGGSGANVLTFGAGSRLTVL.

V is TRBV7-3 and J is TRBJ2-3; a weak D match, TRBD2 (6 bases). Germline V gives CDR1 SGHTA, CDR2 FQGTGA. V was shortened by 0 bases and J by 0 bases, with 7 bases between the two germline ends. This CDR3 comprises 15 residues. The CDR3 nucleotides are TGTGCCAGCAGCTTAACTAGCGGAAGCACAGATACGCAGTATTTT. It specifies CASSLTSGSTDTQYF.

The gene calls are TRBV29-1 and TRBJ1-1; TRBD1 agrees at 8 bases. V lost 5 bases to trimming and J lost 7 bases; unmatched junction nucleotides: 6. The CDR3 totals 12 residues. CDR1 and CDR2 from the germline V gene are SQVTM and ANQGSEA. The CDR3: CSVTGQGYEAFF. CDR3 bases: TGCAGCGTTACCGGACAGGGCTATGAAGCTTTCTTT.

The gene calls are TRBV14 and TRBJ1-4, with D possibly being TRBD1 (5 bases). The CDR3 length is 15 residues. The germline V and J ends were trimmed by 3 bases and 7 bases, with 15 bases remaining between them. Germline loops: CDR1 SGHDN, CDR2 FVKESK. Here the CDR3 reads CASSHLSSTVEKLFF. CDR3 coding DNA: TGTGCCAGCAGCCACCTAAGCTCGACAGTTGAAAAACTGTTTTTT. The whole variable domain, filled in from reference TRBV14 and TRBJ1-4, reads EAGVTQFPSHSVIEKGQTVTLRCDPISGHDNLYWYRRVMGKEIKFLLHFVKESKQDESGMPNNRFLAERTGGTYSTLKVQPAELEDSGVYFCASSHLSSTVEKLFFGSGTQLSVL.

The V call is TRBV7-9, the J call TRBJ2-6, with D possibly being TRBD1 (5 bases). V lost 4 bases and J lost 0, with 10 bases in between. The CDR3 contains 16 residues. Germline CDR1 SEHNR, CDR2 FQNEAQ (reference sequence). The CDR3 nucleotides read TGTGCCAGCAGCTCGACAGTTTACTCTGGGGCCAACGTCCTGACTTTC. Its translation: CASSSTVYSGANVLTF.

The V and J genes are TRBV6-5 and TRBJ1-3; 8 nucleotides line up with TRBD1. Germline CDR1 is MNHEY and CDR2 is SVGAGI. The CDR3 spans 14 residues. Losses at the gene ends were 6 bases for V and 4 bases for J; bases not matched to a gene: 5. Written as DNA, the CDR3 is TGTGCCAGCAGGCAACAGGGGGTCGGAAACACCATATATTTT. It specifies CASRQQGVGNTIYF.

The chain combines TRBV28 with TRBJ2-7; TRBD1 might be the D (6 bases). The ends were cut back, 9 bases at V and 3 bases at J, with 18 bases in the middle. CDR3 length: 14 residues. CDR1 MDHEN and CDR2 SYDVKM come from the germline V gene. The CDR3: CASHADGQFYEQYF. The CDR3 DNA sequence: TGTGCCAGTCACGCGGATGGACAGTTCTACGAGCAGTACTTC.

This chain links TRBV29-1 with TRBJ2-5; 8 bases fit TRBD2. The CDR3 covers 15 residues. V lost 5 bases to trimming and J lost 2 bases; unmatched junction nucleotides: 10. Germline V gene sequence: CDR1 SQVTM, CDR2 ANQGSEA. Written as DNA, the CDR3 is TGCAGCGTTAAGGACGGGAGGGCGAAACAAGAGACCCAGTACTTC. This sequence encodes CSVKDGRAKQETQYF.

The chain couples TRBV4-1 to TRBJ2-3; D call uncertain. The CDR3 is 18 residues long. V was trimmed by 0 bases and J by 0 bases, leaving 16 bases between them. The germline gives CDR1 MGHRA, CDR2 YSYEKL. CDR3 protein: CASSQDTMQARSTDTQYF. CDR3 DNA sequence: TGCGCCAGCAGCCAAGATACCATGCAGGCGAGAAGCACAGATACGCAGTATTTT.

This sequence joins TRBV4-3 and TRBJ2-7, with TRBD1 as a possible D gene (5 bases). This CDR3 is 15 amino acids long. Trimming shortened V by 1 base and J by 1 base, and 11 bases separated the two germline ends. Germline-derived CDR1 and CDR2 are LGHNA and YSLEER. Written as DNA, the CDR3 is TGCGCCAGCAGCCAAGGTCATCAGGGATCCTACGAGCAGTACTTC. It encodes CASSQGHQGSYEQYF.

The V gene is TRBV29-1, the J gene TRBJ1-2, with a weak D call TRBD1 (6 bases). V lost 6 bases, J lost 8 bases, and 25 bases lay in between. CDR3 length: 15 amino acids. From germline, CDR1 is SQVTM and CDR2 ANQGSEA. The CDR3 is CSVGDLTAGAGGYTF. DNA of the CDR3: TGCAGCGTGGGCGACCTAACAGCAGGGGCCGGCGGCTACACCTTC.

This chain uses TRBV4-2 with TRBJ2-7, with D tentatively TRBD1 (7 bases). Germline assignment: CDR1 LGHNA and CDR2 YNFKEQ. Between the trimmed V and J ends, which lost 0 bases and 3 bases, there was a span of 12 bases. The CDR3 sequence is 15 residues long. The CDR3 DNA reads TGTGCCAGCAGCCAAGAAGGGCAGGGGGGCTACGAGCAGTACTTC. Protein: CASSQEGQGGYEQYF.

The J gene is TRBJ2-7, the V gene TRBV30, with TRBD1 matching 8 bases. Germline CDR1 is GTSNPN and CDR2 is SVGIG (reference sequence). This CDR3 has 14 residues. Trimming at V came to 2 bases and at J to 3 bases, leaving 6 bases not matched to a gene. The CDR3 is CAWSTTGVIYEQYF. For the CDR3, the DNA is TGTGCCTGGAGTACGACAGGGGTAATCTACGAGCAGTACTTC.

This chain joins TRBV9 and TRBJ2-2, with 8 bases matching TRBD1. V was clipped by 6 bases and J by 4 bases; unmatched bases: 5. The CDR3 totals 14 residues. The germline V gene has CDR1 SGDLS and CDR2 YYNGEE. CDR3 nucleotides: TGTGCCAGCAAGGACAGGGCGGGCACCGGGGAGCTGTTTTTT. This encodes CASKDRAGTGELFF.

The chain joins TRBV6-1 to TRBJ1-4, with D perhaps matching TRBD1 (6 bases). The CDR3 consists of 15 residues. Germline V gene sequence: CDR1 MNHNS, CDR2 SASEGT. Trimming left V 6 bases short and J 6 bases short, with 17 bases between. This chain's CDR3 is CASSNPWGGDEKLFF. In DNA, the CDR3 is TGTGCCAGCAGCAACCCGTGGGGGGGCGATGAAAAACTGTTTTTT.

The V call is TRBV19, the J call TRBJ2-7; 8 nucleotides align to TRBD1. V shed 3 bases, J shed 3 bases, and the junction held 7 bases outside the gene matches. The CDR3 loop spans 15 amino acids. Germline V gene data show CDR1 as LNHDA and CDR2 as SQIVND (reference sequence). The CDR3 region is CASSIGQGRIYEQYF. CDR3 sequence (DNA): TGTGCCAGTAGTATTGGACAGGGACGTATCTACGAGCAGTACTTC.

This sequence joins TRBV7-2 and TRBJ2-5; possibly TRBD1 for D (6 bases). Germline lookup yields CDR1 SGHTA and CDR2 FQGNSA. Between the trimmed V and J ends, which lost 8 bases and 5 bases, there was a span of 15 bases. The CDR3 length is 13 residues. The CDR3 region is CASAGAGGETQYF. CDR3 DNA: TGTGCCAGCGCAGGGGCCGGCGGGGAGACCCAGTACTTC.

The rearrangement joins TRBV4-3 to TRBJ1-6, with TRBD1 matching over 8 bases. This CDR3 is 15 amino acids long. The germline gives CDR1 LGHNA, CDR2 YSLEER. Trimming at V came to 2 bases and at J to 9 bases, leaving 6 bases not matched to a gene. The CDR3 DNA reads as TGCGCCAGCAGCCAATCTACAGGGGGGGGTTCACCCCTCCACTTT. Amino acids: CASSQSTGGGSPLHF.

The chain combines TRBV5-3 with TRBJ1-1; no definite D call. TRBV5-3 is assigned to the ORF class and has an uncertain function. The CDR3 extends over 13 amino acids. V lost 4 bases to trimming and J lost 3 bases, with 10 bases between them. CDR3 residues: CARSSRGDTEAFF. CDR3 sequence (DNA): TGTGCCAGAAGCAGCCGAGGTGACACTGAAGCTTTCTTT.